The rows below give T cell receptor beta chains drawn from one sample of a study of T cell repertoires in cytomegalovirus infection. Via MiXCR, TCRdb re-called the reads, giving one row per CDR3 protein. The top ten clones hold 12% of a sample with 830,000 or so distinct CDR3 sequences, 30% to 35% of them seen once. Their specific antigens are unknown. Sequenced material: cultured CD8+ T cells from PBMCs, taken from culture after CMV antigen stimulation. The receptors originated from a human donor in good health (CMV status not recorded). Some clones in this sample may be carry-over from other donors' samples. The CDR3 runs from the conserved cysteine through the conserved F or W. A D gene is named only where the DNA matches it firmly. Clone size is shown for a subset of rows, as once, few, many or a class of expanded clone.

clone_size: few; d_call: TRBD2; j_call: TRBJ2-2; v_call: TRBV4-3; cdr3_aa: CASSLNRGRDTGELFF; cdr3_nt: TGCGCCAGCAGCCTCAACCGGGGGAGGGACACCGGGGAGCTGTTTTTT
clone_size: few; d_call: NA; j_call: TRBJ2-3; v_call: TRBV6-4; cdr3_aa: CASSDSMGTQYF; cdr3_nt: TGTGCCAGCAGTGACTCGATGGGTACGCAGTATTTT
clone_size: NA; d_call: NA; j_call: TRBJ2-7; v_call: TRBV4-1; cdr3_aa: CASSREFQGGREQYF; cdr3_nt: TGCGCCAGCAGCCGAGAGTTCCAGGGTGGTCGCGAGCAGTACTTC
clone_size: NA; d_call: TRBD1; j_call: TRBJ2-1; v_call: TRBV5-1; cdr3_aa: CASSFGDRSSYNEQFF; cdr3_nt: TGCGCCAGCAGCTTTGGGGACAGGAGCTCCTACAATGAGCAGTTCTTC
clone_size: NA; d_call: TRBD2; j_call: TRBJ2-1; v_call: TRBV12-3/TRBV12-4; cdr3_aa: CASSNIAGGYNEQFF; cdr3_nt: TGTGCCAGCAGCAACATAGCGGGGGGCTACAATGAGCAGTTCTTC
clone_size: many; d_call: NA; j_call: TRBJ1-5; v_call: TRBV6-1; cdr3_aa: CASSDWGSNQPQHF; cdr3_nt: TGTGCCAGCAGTGATTGGGGTAGCAATCAGCCCCAGCATTTT
clone_size: NA; d_call: TRBD1; j_call: TRBJ2-2; v_call: TRBV6-2/TRBV6-3; cdr3_aa: CASSNRDRLNTGELFF; cdr3_nt: TGTGCCAGCAGTAACCGGGACAGGTTAAACACCGGGGAGCTGTTTTTT
clone_size: NA; d_call: NA; j_call: TRBJ1-5; v_call: TRBV14; cdr3_aa: CASSHKMVRGSQPQHF; cdr3_nt: TGTGCCAGCAGCCATAAAATGGTACGGGGGAGTCAGCCCCAGCATTTT
clone_size: NA; d_call: NA; j_call: TRBJ1-6; v_call: TRBV6-6; cdr3_aa: CASSYSSAYNSPLHF; cdr3_nt: TGTGCCAGCAGTTACTCGTCCGCCTATAATTCACCCCTCCACTTT
clone_size: NA; d_call: NA; j_call: TRBJ2-1; v_call: TRBV19; cdr3_aa: CASSIGDTYNEQFF; cdr3_nt: TGTGCCAGTAGTATAGGGGACACGTACAATGAGCAGTTCTTC
clone_size: NA; d_call: NA; j_call: TRBJ1-2; v_call: TRBV11-2; cdr3_aa: CASSLDAGAHGYTF; cdr3_nt: TGTGCCAGCAGCCTAGATGCGGGGGCCCATGGCTACACCTTC
clone_size: many; d_call: TRBD2; j_call: TRBJ2-1; v_call: TRBV11-3; cdr3_aa: CASSPGTSGGGSNEQFF; cdr3_nt: TGTGCCAGCAGCCCTGGGACTAGCGGGGGCGGAAGCAATGAGCAGTTCTTC
clone_size: many; d_call: NA; j_call: TRBJ1-1; v_call: TRBV7-8; cdr3_aa: CASSLPVRGVNTEAFF; cdr3_nt: TGTGCCAGCAGCTTACCCGTGCGGGGAGTGAACACTGAAGCTTTCTTT
clone_size: NA; d_call: NA; j_call: TRBJ2-7; v_call: TRBV6-1; cdr3_aa: CASSEGSGPSYEQYF; cdr3_nt: TGTGCCAGCAGTGAAGGTTCAGGACCATCCTACGAGCAGTACTTC
clone_size: few; d_call: TRBD2; j_call: TRBJ2-3; v_call: TRBV20-1; cdr3_aa: CSASTSGADSPWDTQYF; cdr3_nt: TGCAGTGCTAGTACTAGCGGGGCTGATAGCCCTTGGGATACGCAGTATTTT
clone_size: NA; d_call: NA; j_call: TRBJ1-3; v_call: TRBV7-6; cdr3_aa: CASSPRTYSGNTIYF; cdr3_nt: TGTGCCAGCAGCCCCCGGACGTACTCTGGAAACACCATATATTTT
clone_size: NA; d_call: NA; j_call: TRBJ1-3; v_call: TRBV6-5; cdr3_aa: CASRSDSLPGNTIYF; cdr3_nt: TGTGCCAGCAGGTCGGACAGTTTACCCGGAAACACCATATATTTT
clone_size: NA; d_call: NA; j_call: TRBJ2-3; v_call: TRBV7-9; cdr3_aa: CASSGSRGADTQYF; cdr3_nt: TGTGCCAGCAGCGGGAGCCGAGGGGCAGATACGCAGTATTTT
clone_size: NA; d_call: NA; j_call: TRBJ1-4; v_call: TRBV7-9; cdr3_aa: CASSPEAGVMLFF; cdr3_nt: TGTGCCAGCAGCCCCGAGGCGGGAGTAATGCTGTTTTTT
clone_size: few; d_call: NA; j_call: TRBJ2-2; v_call: TRBV7-9; cdr3_aa: CASSENTANTGELFF; cdr3_nt: TGTGCCAGCAGCGAGAATACAGCGAACACCGGGGAGCTGTTTTTT
clone_size: few; d_call: TRBD1; j_call: TRBJ1-6; v_call: TRBV27; cdr3_aa: CASSIPGQGDSPLHF; cdr3_nt: TGTGCCAGCAGTATTCCGGGACAGGGTGATTCACCCCTCCACTTT
clone_size: NA; d_call: TRBD1; j_call: TRBJ1-2; v_call: TRBV6-6; cdr3_aa: CASRPRDRGLNYGYTF; cdr3_nt: TGTGCCAGCAGACCCCGGGACAGGGGGCTAAACTATGGCTACACCTTC
clone_size: NA; d_call: TRBD2; j_call: TRBJ2-5; v_call: TRBV7-6; cdr3_aa: CASSLGTSTETQHF; cdr3_nt: TGTGCCAGCAGCTTAGGGACTAGCACGGAGACCCAGCACTTC
clone_size: NA; d_call: TRBD2; j_call: TRBJ2-1; v_call: TRBV20-1; cdr3_aa: CSAREEGLAGELPNEQFF; cdr3_nt: TGCAGTGCTAGAGAGGAAGGACTAGCGGGGGAGTTACCCAATGAGCAGTTCTTC
clone_size: NA; d_call: TRBD2; j_call: TRBJ2-3; v_call: TRBV2; cdr3_aa: CASLGTELRIAGGPSTDTQYF; cdr3_nt: TGTGCCAGTTTGGGAACGGAATTGAGGATAGCGGGGGGCCCTAGCACAGATACGCAGTATTTT
clone_size: few; d_call: TRBD2; j_call: TRBJ2-3; v_call: TRBV7-6; cdr3_aa: CASSLAYAGGVTDTQYF; cdr3_nt: TGTGCCAGCAGCTTAGCGTACGCGGGGGGAGTCACAGATACGCAGTATTTT
clone_size: many; d_call: NA; j_call: TRBJ2-1; v_call: TRBV7-6; cdr3_aa: CASSPGHEQFF; cdr3_nt: TGTGCCAGCAGCCCGGGGCATGAGCAGTTCTTC
clone_size: few; d_call: TRBD1; j_call: TRBJ1-1; v_call: TRBV6-8; cdr3_aa: CASSAGTGRNTEAFF; cdr3_nt: TGTGCCAGCAGCGCCGGGACAGGAAGGAACACTGAAGCTTTCTTT
clone_size: NA; d_call: NA; j_call: TRBJ2-7; v_call: TRBV7-9; cdr3_aa: CASSLSRGKHYEQYF; cdr3_nt: TGTGCCAGCAGCTTATCGCGCGGGAAACACTACGAGCAGTACTTC
clone_size: NA; d_call: TRBD1; j_call: TRBJ1-2; v_call: TRBV6-1; cdr3_aa: CATENRGQRNGYTF; cdr3_nt: TGTGCCACTGAAAACAGGGGGCAGCGAAATGGCTACACCTTC
clone_size: NA; d_call: NA; j_call: TRBJ1-1; v_call: TRBV29-1; cdr3_aa: CSVADRGNTEAFF; cdr3_nt: TGCAGCGTGGCCGACCGGGGGAACACTGAAGCTTTCTTT
clone_size: few; d_call: TRBD1; j_call: TRBJ2-7; v_call: TRBV6-2/TRBV6-3; cdr3_aa: CASSGDSYSYEQYF; cdr3_nt: TGTGCCAGCAGCGGGGACAGCTACTCCTACGAGCAGTACTTC
clone_size: NA; d_call: NA; j_call: TRBJ1-1; v_call: TRBV5-5; cdr3_aa: CASSWTKTGYLTEAFF; cdr3_nt: TGTGCCAGCAGCTGGACTAAAACAGGATATTTGACTGAAGCTTTCTTT
clone_size: many; d_call: NA; j_call: TRBJ1-1; v_call: TRBV12-3/TRBV12-4; cdr3_aa: CASSLPEGGHAEAFF; cdr3_nt: TGTGCCAGCAGTTTACCCGAGGGAGGGCACGCTGAAGCTTTCTTT
clone_size: NA; d_call: TRBD2; j_call: TRBJ2-7; v_call: TRBV2; cdr3_aa: CASSEAGLASHEQYF; cdr3_nt: TGTGCCAGCAGTGAAGCTGGACTAGCTTCCCACGAGCAGTACTTC
clone_size: once; d_call: NA; j_call: TRBJ1-6; v_call: TRBV6-8; cdr3_aa: CASSYEGVENSPLHF; cdr3_nt: TGTGCCAGCAGTTACGAGGGGGTAGAGAATTCACCCCTCCACTTT
clone_size: NA; d_call: NA; j_call: TRBJ1-2; v_call: TRBV6-5; cdr3_aa: CASSFTGLGGSTATYGYTF; cdr3_nt: TGTGCCAGCAGTTTCACAGGATTAGGGGGGTCCACAGCAACGTATGGCTACACCTTC
clone_size: few; d_call: TRBD1; j_call: TRBJ1-6; v_call: TRBV20-1; cdr3_aa: CSARDFTGENSPLHF; cdr3_nt: TGCAGTGCTAGAGATTTCACAGGGGAAAATTCACCCCTCCACTTT
clone_size: NA; d_call: NA; j_call: TRBJ1-2; v_call: TRBV27; cdr3_aa: CASSAVPGLNGYTF; cdr3_nt: TGTGCCAGCAGTGCCGTCCCGGGACTTAATGGCTACACCTTC
clone_size: NA; d_call: NA; j_call: TRBJ1-1; v_call: TRBV6-6; cdr3_aa: CASSYGGANTEAFF; cdr3_nt: TGTGCCAGCAGTTACGGGGGGGCGAATACTGAAGCTTTCTTT
clone_size: few; d_call: NA; j_call: TRBJ1-5; v_call: TRBV4-1; cdr3_aa: CASSQDGLNQPQHF; cdr3_nt: TGCGCCAGCAGCCAAGATGGATTGAATCAGCCCCAGCATTTT
clone_size: few; d_call: NA; j_call: TRBJ1-5; v_call: TRBV19; cdr3_aa: CASTKGAGAVRNQPQHF; cdr3_nt: TGTGCCAGCACAAAAGGCGCGGGTGCCGTACGCAATCAGCCCCAGCATTTT
clone_size: NA; d_call: NA; j_call: TRBJ1-1; v_call: TRBV5-5; cdr3_aa: CASSYITGRRTEAFF; cdr3_nt: TGTGCCAGCAGCTATATCACAGGGAGGCGCACTGAAGCTTTCTTT
clone_size: NA; d_call: NA; j_call: TRBJ2-7; v_call: TRBV3-1; cdr3_aa: CASSQDEAGVGVYEQYF; cdr3_nt: TGTGCCAGCAGCCAAGATGAGGCTGGTGTGGGGGTTTACGAGCAGTACTTC
clone_size: NA; d_call: NA; j_call: TRBJ1-1; v_call: TRBV27; cdr3_aa: CASSYGEGSTEAFF; cdr3_nt: TGTGCCAGCAGTTACGGGGAGGGTTCCACTGAAGCTTTCTTT
clone_size: many; d_call: TRBD1; j_call: TRBJ2-7; v_call: TRBV7-8; cdr3_aa: CASSLFRDSSYEQYF; cdr3_nt: TGTGCCAGCAGCCTTTTCCGGGACAGCTCCTACGAGCAGTACTTC
clone_size: few; d_call: TRBD2; j_call: TRBJ2-1; v_call: TRBV12-5; cdr3_aa: CASGLGGLAGWFEQFF; cdr3_nt: TGTGCTAGTGGTTTGGGGGGACTAGCGGGTTGGTTTGAGCAGTTCTTC
clone_size: few; d_call: NA; j_call: TRBJ2-1; v_call: TRBV28; cdr3_aa: CASSLLGVAKAYNEQFF; cdr3_nt: TGTGCCAGCAGTTTGTTAGGAGTGGCGAAGGCCTACAATGAGCAGTTCTTC
clone_size: few; d_call: NA; j_call: TRBJ2-1; v_call: TRBV18; cdr3_aa: CASSLTLDASSYNEQFF; cdr3_nt: TGTGCCAGCTCACTCACCCTGGACGCCAGCTCCTACAATGAGCAGTTCTTC
clone_size: many; d_call: TRBD2; j_call: TRBJ2-3; v_call: TRBV7-9; cdr3_aa: CASSLDYGGGSTDTQYF; cdr3_nt: TGTGCCAGCAGCTTAGATTACGGCGGGGGTTCGACAGATACGCAGTATTTT
clone_size: few; d_call: NA; j_call: TRBJ1-5; v_call: TRBV19; cdr3_aa: CASTYHQGYQPQHF; cdr3_nt: TGTGCCAGTACCTACCATCAGGGTTATCAGCCCCAGCATTTT
clone_size: many; d_call: NA; j_call: TRBJ2-5; v_call: TRBV7-2; cdr3_aa: CASMTAPQETQYF; cdr3_nt: TGTGCCAGCATGACAGCCCCCCAAGAGACCCAGTACTTC
clone_size: NA; d_call: TRBD1; j_call: TRBJ2-7; v_call: TRBV5-1; cdr3_aa: CASSLRTGREQYF; cdr3_nt: TGCGCCAGCAGCTTGCGGACAGGGCGCGAGCAGTACTTC
clone_size: few; d_call: NA; j_call: TRBJ1-6; v_call: TRBV2; cdr3_aa: CAARRDGENSPLHF; cdr3_nt: TGTGCCGCCCGGAGGGACGGAGAGAATTCACCCCTCCACTTT
clone_size: NA; d_call: TRBD1; j_call: TRBJ2-6; v_call: TRBV15; cdr3_aa: CATSTGGGSGANVLTF; cdr3_nt: TGTGCCACCAGCACAGGGGGCGGCTCTGGGGCCAACGTCCTGACTTTC
clone_size: NA; d_call: NA; j_call: TRBJ1-1; v_call: TRBV19; cdr3_aa: CASSISRDTEAFF; cdr3_nt: TGTGCCAGTAGTATTTCCAGGGACACTGAAGCTTTCTTT
clone_size: NA; d_call: NA; j_call: TRBJ2-1; v_call: TRBV9; cdr3_aa: CASSVGLGEQFF; cdr3_nt: TGTGCCAGCAGCGTAGGGCTAGGCGAGCAGTTCTTC
clone_size: few; d_call: NA; j_call: TRBJ2-2; v_call: TRBV4-3; cdr3_aa: CASSQEGGGGVGFMRNTGELFF; cdr3_nt: TGCGCCAGCAGCCAAGAAGGGGGTGGGGGAGTCGGCTTTATGCGGAACACCGGGGAGCTGTTTTTT
clone_size: many; d_call: NA; j_call: TRBJ2-7; v_call: TRBV7-6; cdr3_aa: CASSPLGYEQYF; cdr3_nt: TGTGCCAGCAGCCCATTGGGCTACGAGCAGTACTTC
clone_size: many; d_call: NA; j_call: TRBJ1-1; v_call: TRBV5-1; cdr3_aa: CASSHPSVQPNTEAFF; cdr3_nt: TGCGCCAGCAGTCACCCCTCGGTCCAGCCGAACACTGAAGCTTTCTTT